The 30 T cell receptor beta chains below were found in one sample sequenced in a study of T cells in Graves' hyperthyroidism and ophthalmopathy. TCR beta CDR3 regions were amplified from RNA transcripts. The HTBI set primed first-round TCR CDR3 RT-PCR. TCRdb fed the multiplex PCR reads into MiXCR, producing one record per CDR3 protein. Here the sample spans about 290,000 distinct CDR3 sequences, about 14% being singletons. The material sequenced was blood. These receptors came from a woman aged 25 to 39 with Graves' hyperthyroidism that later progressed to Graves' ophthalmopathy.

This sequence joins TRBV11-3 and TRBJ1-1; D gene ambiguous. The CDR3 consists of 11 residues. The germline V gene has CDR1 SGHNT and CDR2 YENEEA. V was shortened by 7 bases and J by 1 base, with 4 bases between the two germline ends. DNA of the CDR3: TGTGCCAGCAAGGAGAACACTGAAGCTTTCTTT. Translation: CASKENTEAFF. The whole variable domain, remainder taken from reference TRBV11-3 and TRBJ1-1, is EAGVVQSPRYKIIEKKQPVAFWCNPISGHNTLYWYLQNLGQGPELLIRYENEEAVDDSQLPKDRFSAERLKGVDSTLKIQPAELGDSAVYLCASKENTEAFFGQGTRLTVV.

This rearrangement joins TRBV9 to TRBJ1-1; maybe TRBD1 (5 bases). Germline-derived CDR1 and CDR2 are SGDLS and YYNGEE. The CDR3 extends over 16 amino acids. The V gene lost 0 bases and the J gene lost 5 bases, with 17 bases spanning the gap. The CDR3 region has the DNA TGTGCCAGCAGCGTAGGTCCCCAGGGAGGCTGGACTGAAGCTTTCTTT. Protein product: CASSVGPQGGWTEAFF.

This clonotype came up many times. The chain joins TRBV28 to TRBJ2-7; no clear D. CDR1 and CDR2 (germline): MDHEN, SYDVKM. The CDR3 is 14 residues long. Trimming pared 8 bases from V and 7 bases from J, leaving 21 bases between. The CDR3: CASGQGVGGWEQYF. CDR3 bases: TGTGCCAGCGGGCAAGGTGTAGGTGGCTGGGAGCAGTACTTC.

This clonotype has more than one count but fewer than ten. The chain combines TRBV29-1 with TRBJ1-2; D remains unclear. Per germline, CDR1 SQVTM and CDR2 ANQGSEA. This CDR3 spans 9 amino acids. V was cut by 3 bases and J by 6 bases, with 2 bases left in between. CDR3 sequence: CSVDHGYTF. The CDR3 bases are TGCAGCGTTGATCATGGCTACACCTTC.

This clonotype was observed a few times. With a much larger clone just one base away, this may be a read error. The CDR3 sequence is CASRWGTGKLFF. The CDR3 DNA reads as TGTGCCAGCAGATGGGGGACCGGGAAGCTGTTTTTT. The gene calls are TRBV7-2 and TRBJ2-2; either TRBD1 or TRBD2 may fit D (5 bases each). This CDR3 region has 12 residues. Germline CDR1 is SGHTA and CDR2 is FQGNSA. Looking up the rest from reference TRBV7-2 and TRBJ2-2 gives the full variable domain: GAGVSQSPSNKVTEKGKDVELRCDPISGHTALYWYRQSLGQGLEFLIYFQGNSAPDKSGLPSDRFSAERTGGSVSTLTIQRTQQEDSAVYLCASRWGTGKLFFGEGSRLTVL.

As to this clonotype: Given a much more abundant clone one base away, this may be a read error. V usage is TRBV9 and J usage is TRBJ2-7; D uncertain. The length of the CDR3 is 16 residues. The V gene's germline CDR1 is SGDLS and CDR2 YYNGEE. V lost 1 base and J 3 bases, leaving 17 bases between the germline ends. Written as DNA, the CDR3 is TGTGCCAGCAGCGTAACCCCGTCTAACCCCAACTACGAGCAGTACTTC. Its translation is CASSVTPSNPNYEQYF.

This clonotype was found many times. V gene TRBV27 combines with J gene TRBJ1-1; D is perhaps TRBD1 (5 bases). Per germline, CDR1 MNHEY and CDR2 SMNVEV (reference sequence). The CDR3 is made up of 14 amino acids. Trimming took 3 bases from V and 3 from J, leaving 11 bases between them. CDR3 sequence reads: CASSFRGRDTEAFF. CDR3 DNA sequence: TGTGCCAGCAGTTTTCGGGGGAGAGACACTGAAGCTTTCTTT.

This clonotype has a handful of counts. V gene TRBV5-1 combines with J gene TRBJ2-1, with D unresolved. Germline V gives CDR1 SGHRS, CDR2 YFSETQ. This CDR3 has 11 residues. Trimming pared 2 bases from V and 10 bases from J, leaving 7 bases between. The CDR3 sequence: CASSFRVEQFF. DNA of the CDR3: TGCGCCAGCAGCTTCCGGGTAGAGCAGTTCTTC.

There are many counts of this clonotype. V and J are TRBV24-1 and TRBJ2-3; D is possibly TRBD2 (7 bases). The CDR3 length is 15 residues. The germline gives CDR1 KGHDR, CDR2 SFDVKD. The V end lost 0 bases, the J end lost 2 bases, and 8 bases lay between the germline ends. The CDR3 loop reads CATSDLRGATDTQYF. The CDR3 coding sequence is TGTGCCACCAGTGATTTGCGGGGGGCCACAGATACGCAGTATTTT.

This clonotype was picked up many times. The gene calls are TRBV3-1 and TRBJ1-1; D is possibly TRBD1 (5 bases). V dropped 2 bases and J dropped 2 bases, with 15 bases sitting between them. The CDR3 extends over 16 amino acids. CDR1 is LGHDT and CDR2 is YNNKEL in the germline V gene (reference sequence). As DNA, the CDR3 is TGTGCCAGCAGCCAACTCGGGACGCCTCAAAACACTGAAGCTTTCTTT. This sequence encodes CASSQLGTPQNTEAFF.

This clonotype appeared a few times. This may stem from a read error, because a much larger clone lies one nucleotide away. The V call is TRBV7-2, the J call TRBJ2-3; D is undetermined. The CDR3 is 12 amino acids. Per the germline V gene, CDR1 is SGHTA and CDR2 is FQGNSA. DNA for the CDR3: TGTGCCAGCAGCTTAATCCGAGATGCGCAGTATTTT. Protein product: CASSLIRDAQYF.

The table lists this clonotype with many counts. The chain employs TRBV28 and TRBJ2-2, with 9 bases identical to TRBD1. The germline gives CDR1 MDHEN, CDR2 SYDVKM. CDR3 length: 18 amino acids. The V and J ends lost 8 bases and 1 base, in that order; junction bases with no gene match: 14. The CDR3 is CASGSQGATRRNTGELFF. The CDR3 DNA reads TGTGCCAGCGGCTCACAGGGGGCCACAAGAAGGAACACCGGGGAGCTGTTTTTT.

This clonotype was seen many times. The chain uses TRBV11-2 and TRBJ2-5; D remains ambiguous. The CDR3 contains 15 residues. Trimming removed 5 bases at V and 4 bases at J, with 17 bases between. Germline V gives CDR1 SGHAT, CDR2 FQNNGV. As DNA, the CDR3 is TGTGCCAGCAGCCCTCGAGGCAGGAGAGGAGAGACCCAGTACTTC. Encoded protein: CASSPRGRRGETQYF.

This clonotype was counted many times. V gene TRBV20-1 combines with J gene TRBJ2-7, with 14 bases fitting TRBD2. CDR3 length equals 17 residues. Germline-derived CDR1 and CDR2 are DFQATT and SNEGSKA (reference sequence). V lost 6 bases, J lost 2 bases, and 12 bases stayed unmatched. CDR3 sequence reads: CSAGLGLAGGNAYEQYF. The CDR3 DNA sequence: TGCAGTGCCGGATTAGGACTAGCGGGAGGAAACGCCTACGAGCAGTACTTC.

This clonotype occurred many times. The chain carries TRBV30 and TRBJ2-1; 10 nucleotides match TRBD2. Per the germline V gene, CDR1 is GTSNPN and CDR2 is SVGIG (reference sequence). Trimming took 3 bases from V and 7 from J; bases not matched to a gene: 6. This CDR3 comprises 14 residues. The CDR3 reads CAWRTIAGGNEQFF. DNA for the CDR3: TGTGCCTGGAGGACTATAGCGGGAGGTAATGAGCAGTTCTTC.

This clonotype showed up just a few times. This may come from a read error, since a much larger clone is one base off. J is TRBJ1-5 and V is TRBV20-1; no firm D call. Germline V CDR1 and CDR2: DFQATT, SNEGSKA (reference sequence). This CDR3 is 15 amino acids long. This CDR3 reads CNARRKTGKNQPQHF. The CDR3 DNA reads TGCAATGCTAGGAGAAAGACGGGAAAAAATCAGCCCCAGCATTTT.

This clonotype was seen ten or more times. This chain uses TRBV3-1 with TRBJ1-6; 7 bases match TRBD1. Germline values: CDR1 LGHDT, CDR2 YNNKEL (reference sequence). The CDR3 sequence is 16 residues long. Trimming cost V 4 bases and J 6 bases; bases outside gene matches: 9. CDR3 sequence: CASSLGTGTANSPLHF. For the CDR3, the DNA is TGTGCCAGCAGCCTTGGGACCGGGACAGCTAATTCACCCCTCCACTTT.

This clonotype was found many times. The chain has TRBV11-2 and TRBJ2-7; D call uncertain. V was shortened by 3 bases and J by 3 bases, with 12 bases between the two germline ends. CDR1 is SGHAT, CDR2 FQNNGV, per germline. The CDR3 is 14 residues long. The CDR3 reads CASSFGFPIYEQYF. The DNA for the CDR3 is TGTGCCAGCAGCTTCGGCTTCCCAATCTACGAGCAGTACTTC.

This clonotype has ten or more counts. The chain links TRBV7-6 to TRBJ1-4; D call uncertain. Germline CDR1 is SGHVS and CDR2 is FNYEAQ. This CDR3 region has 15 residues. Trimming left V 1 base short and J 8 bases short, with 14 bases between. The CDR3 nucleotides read TGTGCCAGCAGCTTAGAGTTGGAGGGAGGAGAAAAACTGTTTTTT. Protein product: CASSLELEGGEKLFF.

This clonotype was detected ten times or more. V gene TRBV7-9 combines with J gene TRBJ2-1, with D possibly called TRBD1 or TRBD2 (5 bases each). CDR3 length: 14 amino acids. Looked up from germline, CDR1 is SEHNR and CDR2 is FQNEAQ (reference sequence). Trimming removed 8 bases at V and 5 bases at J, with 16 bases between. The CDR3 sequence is CASWGELGDNEQFF. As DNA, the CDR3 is TGTGCCAGCTGGGGTGAACTAGGGGACAATGAGCAGTTCTTC.

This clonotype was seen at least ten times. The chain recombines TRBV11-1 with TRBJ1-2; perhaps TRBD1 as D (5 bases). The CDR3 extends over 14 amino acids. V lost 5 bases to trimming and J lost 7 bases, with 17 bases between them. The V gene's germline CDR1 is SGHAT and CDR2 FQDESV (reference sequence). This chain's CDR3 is CASSPVGALGGYTF. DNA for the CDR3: TGTGCCAGCAGCCCAGTAGGGGCGCTGGGTGGCTACACCTTC.

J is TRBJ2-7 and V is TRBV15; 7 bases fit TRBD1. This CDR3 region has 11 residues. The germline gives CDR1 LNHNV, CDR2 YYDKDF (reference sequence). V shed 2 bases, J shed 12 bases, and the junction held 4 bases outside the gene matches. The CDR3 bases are TGTGCCACCAGCAGACCGGGACAGCTGTACTTC. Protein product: CATSRPGQLYF.

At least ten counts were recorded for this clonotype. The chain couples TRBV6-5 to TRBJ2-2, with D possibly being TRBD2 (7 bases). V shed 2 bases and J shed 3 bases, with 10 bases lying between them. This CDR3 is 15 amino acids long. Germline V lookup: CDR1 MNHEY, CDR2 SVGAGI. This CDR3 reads CASSYRGGDTGELFF. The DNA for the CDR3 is TGTGCCAGCAGTTACAGGGGGGGAGACACCGGGGAGCTGTTTTTT.

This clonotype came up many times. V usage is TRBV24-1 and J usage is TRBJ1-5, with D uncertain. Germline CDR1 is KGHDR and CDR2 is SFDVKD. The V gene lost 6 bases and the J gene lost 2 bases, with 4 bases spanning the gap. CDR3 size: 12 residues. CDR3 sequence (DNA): TGTGCCACCAGTTGGGGCAATCAGCCCCAGCATTTT. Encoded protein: CATSWGNQPQHF.

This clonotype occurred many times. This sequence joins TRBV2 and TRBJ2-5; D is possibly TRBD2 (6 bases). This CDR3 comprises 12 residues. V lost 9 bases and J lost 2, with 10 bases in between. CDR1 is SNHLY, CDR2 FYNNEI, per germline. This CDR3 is CARGLPQETQYF. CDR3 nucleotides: TGTGCCAGGGGACTTCCACAAGAGACCCAGTACTTC. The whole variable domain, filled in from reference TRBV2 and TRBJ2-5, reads EPEVTQTPSHQVTQMGQEVILRCVPISNHLYFYWYRQILGQKVEFLVSFYNNEISEKSEIFDDQFSVERPDGSNFTLKIRSTKLEDSAMYFCARGLPQETQYFGPGTRLLVL.

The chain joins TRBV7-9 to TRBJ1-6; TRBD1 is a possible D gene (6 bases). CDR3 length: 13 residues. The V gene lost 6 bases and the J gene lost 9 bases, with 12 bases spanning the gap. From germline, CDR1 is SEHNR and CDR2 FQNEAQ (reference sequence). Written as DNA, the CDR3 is TGTGCCAGCAGGCACGGACAGACTTCACCCCTCCACTTT. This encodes CASRHGQTSPLHF.

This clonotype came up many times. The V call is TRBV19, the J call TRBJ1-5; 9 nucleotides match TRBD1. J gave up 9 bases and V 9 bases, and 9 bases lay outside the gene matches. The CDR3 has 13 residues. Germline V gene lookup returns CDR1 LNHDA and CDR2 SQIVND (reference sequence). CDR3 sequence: CASGGQGFSPQHF. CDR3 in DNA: TGTGCCAGCGGGGGACAGGGCTTTTCGCCCCAGCATTTT. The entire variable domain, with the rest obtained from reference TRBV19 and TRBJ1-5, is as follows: DGGITQSPKYLFRKEGQNVTLSCEQNLNHDAMYWYRQDPGQGLRLIYYSQIVNDFQKGDIAEGYSVSREKKESFPLTVTSAQKNPTAFYLCASGGQGFSPQHFGDGTRLSIL.

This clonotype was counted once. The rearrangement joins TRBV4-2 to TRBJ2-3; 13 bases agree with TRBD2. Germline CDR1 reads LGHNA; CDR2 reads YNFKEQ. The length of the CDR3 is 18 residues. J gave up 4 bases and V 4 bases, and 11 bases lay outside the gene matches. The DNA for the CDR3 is TGTGCCAGCAGCCGAGGACGGGGACTAGCGGGAAATCCAGATACGCAGTATTTT. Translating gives CASSRGRGLAGNPDTQYF.

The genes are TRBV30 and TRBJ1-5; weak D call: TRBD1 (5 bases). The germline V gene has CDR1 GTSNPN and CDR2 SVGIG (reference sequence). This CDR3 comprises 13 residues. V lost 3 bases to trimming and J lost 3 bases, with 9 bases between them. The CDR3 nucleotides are TGTGCCTGGAGCACAGGCTACAATCAGCCCCAGCATTTT. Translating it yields CAWSTGYNQPQHF.

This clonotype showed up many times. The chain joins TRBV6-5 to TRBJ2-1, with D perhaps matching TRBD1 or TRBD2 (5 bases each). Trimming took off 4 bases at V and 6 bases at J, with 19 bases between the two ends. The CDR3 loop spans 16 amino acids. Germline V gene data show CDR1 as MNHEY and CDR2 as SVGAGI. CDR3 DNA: TGTGCCAGCAGTTCCCCCTCGACCAAGAGGGGCAATGAGCAGTTCTTC. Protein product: CASSSPSTKRGNEQFF.